A single sample is the source of the 21 T cell receptor beta chains below, sequenced in a study of cytotoxic CD8 clonotypes in ibrutinib-treated CLL (dated by TCRdb to the early 2020s). What the time point label conveys for this sample: about twelve months on ibrutinib. The library was produced with the immunoSEQ multiplex PCR assay. TCRdb carries this immuneACCESS record with in-frame sequences only. Its versions omit some clonotypes, under half of them owing to an unresolved V gene in the studies checked, with the rest unexplained. This sample gives hundreds of thousands of clones in total; just over 70% of them show up just once. 5.5% to 6% of the sample rests with the top ten. Sample: PBMCs, taken after 12 months of ibrutinib treatment. The receptors were sampled from a human donor with chronic lymphocytic leukemia.

This clone was recorded a few times. V gene TRBV28 combines with J gene TRBJ1-1; D may be TRBD1 (5 bases). This CDR3 has 15 amino acids. V shed 0 bases and J shed 2 bases, with 10 bases lying between them. The germline V gene has CDR1 MDHEN and CDR2 SYDVKM. The CDR3 sequence is CASSLWGTHNTEAFF. The CDR3 region has the DNA TGTGCCAGCAGTTTATGGGGGACCCACAACACTGAAGCTTTCTTT.

This clone turned up a few times. The chain joins TRBV27 to TRBJ2-2, with TRBD2 matching 12 bases. This CDR3 has 14 residues. Germline CDR1 MNHEY, CDR2 SMNVEV (reference sequence). J was trimmed by 7 bases and V by 8 bases; bases with no gene match: 5. The CDR3 reads CASRTSGNFGELFF. The DNA for the CDR3 is TGTGCCAGCCGGACTAGCGGGAACTTCGGGGAGCTGTTTTTT.

This chain links TRBV7-8 with TRBJ1-2; D may be TRBD1 (6 bases). Germline V gene sequence: CDR1 SGHVS, CDR2 FQNEAQ. Between the trimmed V and J ends, which lost 2 bases and 3 bases, there was a span of 13 bases. This CDR3 is built from 15 residues. The CDR3 DNA follows: TGTGCCAGCAGCTTAATAGTACAGGGTCACTATGGCTACACCTTC. Amino acid sequence: CASSLIVQGHYGYTF.

The chain has TRBV1 and TRBJ2-1. TRBV1 is recorded as a pseudogene. CDR3 length equals 18 residues. The CDR3 loop is CTSSQDGPPLQSYNEQFF. The CDR3 region has the DNA TGCACCAGCAGCCAAGACGGACCTCCCTTACAGTCCTACAATGAGCAGTTCTTC.

The chain links TRBV30 to TRBJ1-1; D is unresolved. CDR1 GTSNPN and CDR2 SVGIG come from the germline V gene (reference sequence). CDR3 length: 13 amino acids. V lost 6 bases and J 0 bases, leaving 11 bases between the germline ends. The CDR3 protein is CACEYVMNTEAFF. As DNA, the CDR3 is TGTGCCTGCGAATATGTCATGAACACTGAAGCTTTCTTT.

This chain uses TRBV2 with TRBJ2-4; the match to TRBD1 covers 7 bases. The germline V gene encodes CDR1 SNHLY and CDR2 FYNNEI. The CDR3 extends over 13 amino acids. Unmatched junction bases numbered 2, after V lost 5 bases and J lost 4 bases. The CDR3 DNA is TGTGCCAGCAGTCGGGACAGTAAAAACATTCAGTACTTC. It translates to CASSRDSKNIQYF.

This clone was counted between two and nine times. The chain carries TRBV29-1 and TRBJ2-7; no clear D. The CDR3 is made up of 12 amino acids. Germline V gene sequence: CDR1 SQVTM, CDR2 ANQGSEA. V was pared by 2 bases and J by 2 bases, with 7 bases between. The DNA of the CDR3 is TGCAGCGTTGAATTGGCGACCTACGAGCAGTACTTC. The encoded protein is CSVELATYEQYF.

This chain connects TRBV28 to TRBJ2-1, with a tentative D call TRBD2 (7 bases). V shed 4 bases and J shed 6 bases, with 13 bases lying between them. The CDR3 extends over 14 amino acids. Germline CDR1 MDHEN, CDR2 SYDVKM. The CDR3 nucleotides read TGTGCCAGCAGTTCGGGGGGCGCCGGCAATGAGCAGTTCTTC. Translation gives CASSSGGAGNEQFF.

The chain joins TRBV18 to TRBJ1-1; D might be TRBD1 (5 bases). Germline CDR1 KGHSH, CDR2 LQKENI. V dropped 0 bases and J dropped 2 bases, with 7 bases sitting between them. The CDR3 runs to 14 residues. The DNA of the CDR3 is TGTGCCAGCTCACCACCGGACACCAACACTGAAGCTTTCTTT. This translates into CASSPPDTNTEAFF.

The chain's CDR3 is CASDELYGSNQPQHF. CDR3 bases: TGTGCCAGCGATGAACTCTACGGGAGCAATCAGCCCCAGCATTTT. The chain couples TRBV28 to TRBJ1-5; D is ambiguous. Germline CDR1 reads MDHEN; CDR2 reads SYDVKM. V dropped 8 bases and J dropped 1 base, with 15 bases sitting between them. The length of the CDR3 is 15 residues. The full variable domain, with the rest looked up from reference TRBV28 and TRBJ1-5, is DVKVTQSSRYLVKRTGEKVFLECVQDMDHENMFWYRQDPGLGLRLIYFSYDVKMKEKGDIPEGYSVSREKKERFSLILESASTNQTSMYLCASDELYGSNQPQHFGDGTRLSIL.

This clone came up a few times. This chain links TRBV29-1 with TRBJ1-2; D is possibly TRBD1 (6 bases). Germline loops: CDR1 SQVTM, CDR2 ANQGSEA. The V end lost 3 bases, the J end lost 4 bases, and 12 bases lay between the germline ends. The CDR3 length is 13 residues. In nucleotides, the CDR3 is TGCAGCGTTGACCAAACGGGGGCCTATGGCTACACCTTC. This translates into CSVDQTGAYGYTF. The whole variable domain, remainder taken from reference TRBV29-1 and TRBJ1-2, is SAVISQKPSRDICQRGTSLTIQCQVDSQVTMMFWYRQQPGQSLTLIATANQGSEATYESGFVIDKFPISRPNLTFSTLTVSNMSPEDSSIYLCSVDQTGAYGYTFGSGTRLTVV.

This clone was observed once. The genes are TRBV2 and TRBJ2-7; TRBD1 matches 7 bases. After removal of 7 bases from V and 2 bases from J, the junction contained 11 bases not matched to a gene. This CDR3 has 15 residues. Looked up from germline, CDR1 is SNHLY and CDR2 is FYNNEI. The CDR3 sequence: CASNQGGTVAYEQYF. The CDR3 DNA reads as TGTGCCAGCAATCAAGGGGGCACAGTCGCCTACGAGCAGTACTTC. Based on the CDR3 plus reference TRBV2 and TRBJ2-7, the full variable domain is EPEVTQTPSHQVTQMGQEVILRCVPISNHLYFYWYRQILGQKVEFLVSFYNNEISEKSEIFDDQFSVERPDGSNFTLKIRSTKLEDSAMYFCASNQGGTVAYEQYFGPGTRLTVT.

The chain joins TRBV11-2 to TRBJ2-5; the D is unclear. This CDR3 contains 14 residues. Trimming shortened V by 1 base and J by 4 bases, and 10 bases separated the two germline ends. Looked up from germline, CDR1 is SGHAT and CDR2 is FQNNGV. CDR3 in DNA: TGTGCCAGCAGCTTAGCCCTAGTAACAGAGACCCAGTACTTC. Its protein is CASSLALVTETQYF.

This chain uses TRBV5-6 with TRBJ1-2; 10 bases are shared with TRBD1. CDR1 SGHDT and CDR2 YYEEEE come from the germline V gene. The CDR3 has 15 amino acids. Unmatched junction bases numbered 7, after V lost 4 bases and J lost 4 bases. DNA of the CDR3: TGTGCCAGCAGCGGCAGGACAGGGGGTAGCTATGGCTACACCTTC. As protein: CASSGRTGGSYGYTF.

The rearrangement links TRBV23-1 to TRBJ1-3; 10 bases are shared with TRBD1. TRBV23-1 is given ORF status, its function remaining uncertain. The CDR3 length is 18 residues. V was clipped by 2 bases and J by 5 bases; unmatched bases: 12. DNA of the CDR3: TGCGCCAGCAGTCAACCACCCCGGGACAGGGGTTATAGAAACACCATATATTTT. Amino acids: CASSQPPRDRGYRNTIYF.

V is TRBV28 and J is TRBJ2-7, with D hard to call. This CDR3 has 14 residues. The germline CDR1 and CDR2 sequences are MDHEN and SYDVKM. Trimming cost V 3 bases and J 3 bases, with 12 bases left between them. This CDR3 is CASSFLANDYEQYF. CDR3 DNA sequence: TGTGCCAGCAGTTTCTTGGCGAACGACTACGAGCAGTACTTC.

This clone occurred a few times. The chain uses TRBV4-3 and TRBJ2-7, with unresolved D. This CDR3 has 13 residues. V was clipped by 0 bases and J by 2 bases, with 5 bases between them. Germline V gene sequence: CDR1 LGHNA, CDR2 YSLEER. This CDR3 reads CASSQDPTYEQYF. In nucleotides, the CDR3 is TGCGCCAGCAGCCAAGACCCAACCTACGAGCAGTACTTC.

This chain links TRBV14 with TRBJ2-7; the D is unclear. CDR1 and CDR2 from the germline V gene are SGHDN and FVKESK. The ends were cut back, 5 bases at V and 0 bases at J, with 8 bases in the middle. There are 13 residues in the CDR3. CDR3 amino acids: CASSAGSSYEQYF. As DNA, the CDR3 is TGTGCCAGCAGCGCCGGCAGCTCCTACGAGCAGTACTTC.

The chain uses TRBV7-8 and TRBJ2-7; D remains ambiguous. V was shortened by 5 bases and J by 0 bases, with 8 bases between the two germline ends. The CDR3 extends over 13 amino acids. Germline V gene data show CDR1 as SGHVS and CDR2 as FQNEAQ. The CDR3 spells CASSVTPSYEQYF. The DNA for the CDR3 is TGTGCCAGCAGCGTGACACCCTCCTACGAGCAGTACTTC.

This clone has just a few counts. V gene TRBV5-1 combines with J gene TRBJ2-7, with TRBD2 identical over 10 bases. The CDR3 loop spans 16 amino acids. Germline lookup yields CDR1 SGHRS and CDR2 YFSETQ. With 2 bases clipped from V and 0 bases from J, the junction kept 5 bases outside the gene matches. DNA for the CDR3: TGCGCCAGCAGCTTTTCTAGCGGGGGAAGCTCCTACGAGCAGTACTTC. Amino acids: CASSFSSGGSSYEQYF.

The rearrangement links TRBV7-9 to TRBJ2-7, with 8 nucleotides matching TRBD2. V shed 2 bases and J 4 bases; nucleotides not matched to a gene: 10. Looked up from germline, CDR1 is SEHNR and CDR2 is FQNEAQ (reference sequence). This CDR3 region has 16 residues. For the CDR3, the DNA is TGTGCCAGCAGCTTACGAAGCGCGGGAGGATCTTACGAGCAGTACTTC. Translated, it gives CASSLRSAGGSYEQYF.